These 22 T cell receptor beta chains originate from one sample sequenced in a study of shared clonotypes between healthy human individuals. Measured with immunoSEQ multiplex PCR; TCRdb has only the in-frame clones, and not every one. The data contain 2 million to 2.5 million clones, approximately 90% of them singletons. What was sequenced was naive CD4+ T cells from PBMCs. Subset described: CD45RA+ positively selected. These receptors were collected from a young man in good health. Some clones in this sample may be carry-over from other donors' samples.

With respect to this clone: Other nucleotide sequences from this sample produce the same CDR3. J is TRBJ2-3 and V is TRBV2; D is unresolved. V gave up 6 bases and J gave up 3 bases, with 7 bases separating them. Looked up from germline, CDR1 is SNHLY and CDR2 is FYNNEI. This CDR3 has 12 residues. For the CDR3, the DNA is TGTGCCAGCAGCGCTCTAACAGATACGCAGTATTTT. This sequence encodes CASSALTDTQYF.

The chain recombines TRBV5-6 with TRBJ1-1, with D perhaps TRBD1 (5 bases). V lost 4 bases and J lost 4, with 8 bases in between. The CDR3 is 12 residues long. Germline V gives CDR1 SGHDT, CDR2 YYEEEE. CDR3 nucleotide sequence: TGTGCCAGCAGCCCGGGGGGCACTGAAGCTTTCTTT. Its translation is CASSPGGTEAFF.

The gene calls are TRBV27 and TRBJ2-3; D remains unclear. There are 17 residues in the CDR3. Trimming pared 3 bases from V and 0 bases from J, leaving 16 bases between. Germline loops: CDR1 MNHEY, CDR2 SMNVEV (reference sequence). CDR3 DNA sequence: TGTGCCAGCAGTTTGGGATACGTGCCGTTAAGCACAGATACGCAGTATTTT. It encodes CASSLGYVPLSTDTQYF.

This chain links TRBV7-3 with TRBJ2-3, with D maybe TRBD1 (6 bases). Trimming left V 4 bases short and J 11 bases short, with 13 bases between. This CDR3 is built from 12 residues. Per the germline V gene, CDR1 is SGHTA and CDR2 is FQGTGA. The CDR3 here is CASSSDSVRQYF. CDR3 nucleotides: TGTGCCAGCAGCTCGGACAGCGTGAGGCAGTATTTT.

The chain joins TRBV5-3 to TRBJ2-2, with TRBD1 matching over 10 bases. Being an ORF, TRBV5-3 has a function that is uncertain. CDR3 length: 16 residues. Trimming took 1 base from V and 7 from J; bases not matched to a gene: 7. CDR3 residues: CARSLPRGQGGGELFF. Written as DNA, the CDR3 is TGTGCCAGAAGCTTGCCCCGAGGACAGGGGGGCGGGGAGCTGTTTTTT.

The chain has TRBV2 and TRBJ1-2; a weak D match, TRBD1 (6 bases). V lost 6 bases, J lost 8 bases, and 13 bases lay in between. The CDR3 contains 12 residues. Germline V gene data show CDR1 as SNHLY and CDR2 as FYNNEI. The CDR3 DNA reads as TGTGCCAGCAGGGCAGGGGCGGGCGGCTACACCTTC. This codes for CASRAGAGGYTF. Full variable domain (outside the CDR3, taken from reference TRBV2 and TRBJ1-2): EPEVTQTPSHQVTQMGQEVILRCVPISNHLYFYWYRQILGQKVEFLVSFYNNEISEKSEIFDDQFSVERPDGSNFTLKIRSTKLEDSAMYFCASRAGAGGYTFGSGTRLTVV.

The gene calls are TRBV5-1 and TRBJ2-2; D possibly matches TRBD1 or TRBD2 (5 bases each). Germline loops: CDR1 SGHRS, CDR2 YFSETQ. There are 15 residues in the CDR3. V lost 4 bases and J lost 4, with 14 bases in between. The CDR3 spells CASSPPGRGTGELFF. Written as DNA, the CDR3 is TGCGCCAGCAGCCCTCCGGGACGAGGCACCGGGGAGCTGTTTTTT.

The CDR3 loop reads CASSQNRGSNQPQHF. In DNA, the CDR3 is TGTGCCAGCAGCCAGAACAGGGGCAGCAATCAGCCCCAGCATTTT. This chain links TRBV7-8 with TRBJ1-5; TRBD1 aligns across 7 bases. Germline V gene sequence: CDR1 SGHVS, CDR2 FQNEAQ. The V and J ends lost 5 bases and 1 base, in that order; junction bases with no gene match: 5. This CDR3 region has 15 residues. Full variable domain (remainder filled in from reference TRBV7-8 and TRBJ1-5): GAGVSQSPRYKVAKRGQDVALRCDPISGHVSLFWYQQALGQGPEFLTYFQNEAQLDKSGLPSDRFFAERPEGSVSTLKIQRTQQEDSAVYLCASSQNRGSNQPQHFGDGTRLSIL.

The chain combines TRBV25-1 with TRBJ2-5; possibly TRBD2 for D (5 bases). Germline CDR1 MGHDK, CDR2 SYGVNS. V was cut by 4 bases and J by 7 bases, with 19 bases left in between. This CDR3 has 15 residues. CDR3 sequence reads: CASSVAGESRVTQYF. The CDR3 DNA reads TGTGCCAGCAGTGTCGCCGGGGAATCAAGAGTGACCCAGTACTTC. Filled out from reference TRBV25-1 and TRBJ2-5, the complete variable domain reads EADIYQTPRYLVIGTGKKITLECSQTMGHDKMYWYQQDPGMELHLIHYSYGVNSTEKGDLSSESTVSRIRTEHFPLTLESARPSHTSQYLCASSVAGESRVTQYFGPGTRLLVL.

The rearrangement joins TRBV5-3 to TRBJ2-2; tentatively, D is TRBD2 (6 bases). TRBV5-3 counts as an open reading frame of uncertain function. V lost 4 bases and J lost 7, with 20 bases in between. The CDR3 contains 16 residues. CDR3 sequence (DNA): TGTGCCAGAAGCCCCGGGGGTTGGTTTGTGAACGGGGAGCTGTTTTTT. Translating it yields CARSPGGWFVNGELFF.

The chain uses TRBV11-2 and TRBJ2-2; TRBD1 matches at 9 bases. The V gene end was trimmed by 1 base and the J gene end by 4 bases; junction bases not matched to a gene: 13. The CDR3 runs 19 residues. Looked up from germline, CDR1 is SGHAT and CDR2 is FQNNGV. CDR3 sequence reads: CASSLVGTGSGSVTGELFF. Written as DNA, the CDR3 is TGTGCCAGCAGCTTAGTTGGGACAGGGTCCGGCTCGGTCACCGGGGAGCTGTTTTTT.

The rearrangement uses TRBV28 and TRBJ1-4; weak D call: TRBD1 (6 bases). The V end was cut by 2 bases, the J end by 10 bases, with 20 bases between. Germline CDR1 MDHEN, CDR2 SYDVKM. This CDR3 is 16 amino acids long. In DNA form, the CDR3 reads TGTGCCAGCAGTTTACCTACGGGGGGGGCTTCGGGAAAACTGTTTTTT. Translation gives CASSLPTGGASGKLFF.

This clone has just a few counts. This sequence joins TRBV30 and TRBJ1-3; unclear D gene. This CDR3 has 11 residues. Trimming took 4 bases from V and 3 from J, leaving 4 bases between them. Germline assignment: CDR1 GTSNPN and CDR2 SVGIG (reference sequence). DNA of the CDR3: TGTGCCTGGATGGGTGGAAACACCATATATTTT. Its protein product is CAWMGGNTIYF. Based on the CDR3 plus reference TRBV30 and TRBJ1-3, the full variable domain is SQTIHQWPATLVQPVGSPLSLECTVEGTSNPNLYWYRQAAGRGLQLLFYSVGIGQISSEVPQNLSASRPQDRQFILSSKKLLLSDSGFYLCAWMGGNTIYFGEGSWLTVV.

The V gene is TRBV4-1, the J gene TRBJ1-6; D is possibly TRBD1 (5 bases). Germline CDR1 MGHRA, CDR2 YSYEKL. This CDR3 is built from 18 residues. V was clipped by 3 bases and J by 0 bases, with 15 bases between them. The CDR3 reads CASSQGRAGSSYNSPLHF. The CDR3, as DNA: TGCGCCAGCAGCCAGGGCAGGGCAGGGAGCTCCTATAATTCACCCCTCCACTTT.

The chain recombines TRBV30 with TRBJ1-5, with D unclear. Trimming pared 7 bases from V and 3 bases from J, leaving 13 bases between. This CDR3 has 13 residues. Per germline, CDR1 GTSNPN and CDR2 SVGIG (reference sequence). In nucleotides, the CDR3 is TGTGCCTCCGCGGCAGGCCCCAATCAGCCCCAGCATTTT. Translation: CASAAGPNQPQHF.

The chain recombines TRBV7-2 with TRBJ2-1; 10 bases fit TRBD2. This CDR3 region has 15 residues. CDR1 SGHTA and CDR2 FQGNSA come from the germline V gene. Trimming removed 2 bases from V and 5 bases from J; junction bases left unmatched: 3. The CDR3 DNA reads TGTGCCAGCAGCTTACAAGCGGGAGGGCACAATGAGCAGTTCTTC. Protein: CASSLQAGGHNEQFF.

CDR3 sequence: CASSFLGLHTGELFF. CDR3 in DNA: TGTGCCAGCAGTTTTTTGGGGTTACACACCGGGGAGCTGTTTTTT. This chain uses TRBV28 with TRBJ2-2; D remains unclear. Germline lookup yields CDR1 MDHEN and CDR2 SYDVKM. This CDR3 contains 15 residues. The ends were cut back, 3 bases at V and 3 bases at J, with 11 bases in the middle.

The chain links TRBV6-5 to TRBJ2-7, with a tentative D call TRBD2 (5 bases). The CDR3 has 14 amino acids. CDR1 MNHEY and CDR2 SVGAGI come from the germline V gene. V was shortened by 6 bases and J by 2 bases, with 14 bases between the two germline ends. The CDR3 protein is CASSRTDAPYEQYF. CDR3 bases: TGTGCCAGCAGCCGGACTGATGCTCCCTACGAGCAGTACTTC.

The chain has TRBV18 and TRBJ1-2; 7 bases are a match to TRBD1. CDR1 is KGHSH, CDR2 LQKENI, per germline. V was pared by 5 bases and J by 3 bases, with 9 bases of the junction left unmatched. This CDR3 spans 15 amino acids. This CDR3 reads CASSADRVGYYGYTF. The CDR3 nucleotides read TGTGCCAGCTCAGCTGACAGGGTAGGCTACTATGGCTACACCTTC. The complete variable domain, with remaining parts taken from reference TRBV18 and TRBJ1-2, reads NAGVMQNPRHLVRRRGQEARLRCSPMKGHSHVYWYRQLPEEGLKFMVYLQKENIIDESGMPKERFSAEFPKEGPSILRIQQVVRGDSAAYFCASSADRVGYYGYTFGSGTRLTVV.

The chain recombines TRBV7-9 with TRBJ2-1; the match to TRBD1 covers 8 bases. The germline V gene encodes CDR1 SEHNR and CDR2 FQNEAQ (reference sequence). CDR3 length: 16 amino acids. V was clipped by 5 bases and J by 5 bases; unmatched bases: 11. CDR3 coding DNA: TGTGCCAGCAGCAAAGGACAGGGCCTGGAGGACAATGAGCAGTTCTTC. Its translation: CASSKGQGLEDNEQFF. Using reference TRBV7-9 and TRBJ2-1 for the parts outside the CDR3, the full variable domain is DTGVSQNPRHKITKRGQNVTFRCDPISEHNRLYWYRQTLGQGPEFLTYFQNEAQLEKSRLLSDRFSAERPKGSFSTLEIQRTEQGDSAMYLCASSKGQGLEDNEQFFGPGTRLTVL.

This clone has just one count. The chain joins TRBV12-1 to TRBJ2-2. TRBV12-1 is listed as a pseudogene. The CDR3 sequence is 14 residues long. CDR3 sequence: CASSPRRTTGELFF. DNA for the CDR3: TGTGCCAGCAGCCCTCGCCGGACCACCGGGGAGCTGTTTTTT.

This clone showed up just once. V is TRBV6-1 and J is TRBJ1-2, with TRBD1 matching 8 bases. Unmatched junction bases numbered 8, after V lost 1 base and J lost 4 bases. This CDR3 has 16 amino acids. Per germline, CDR1 MNHNS and CDR2 SASEGT. The DNA of the CDR3 is TGTGCCAGCAGTGAAGGCGGGCAGGGGGCCCTCTATGGCTACACCTTC. Protein sequence: CASSEGGQGALYGYTF.